The rows below give T cell receptor beta chains drawn from one sample of a study of PD-1 blockade in classical Hodgkin lymphoma. Profiled with immunoSEQ multiplex PCR; TCRdb holds only in-frame clones, not every one. The table has around 32,000 clones, about 87% seen once. The sequenced material came from CD4+ T cells from blood. The receptors derive from a human donor with classical Hodgkin lymphoma. Each CDR3 is given with its conserved first and last residue. The D gene is left open where the match is weak. Clone size is stated in some rows and not others, as once, few, many or a class when expanded.

TGTGCCATCAGTGATGAGCGGATGGGTGAGCAGTTCTTC,CAISDERMGEQFF,13,TRBV10-3,NA,TRBJ2-1,NA
TGCGCCAGCAGCTTGGACAGGGGAGTGGGCACTGAAGCTTTCTTT,CASSLDRGVGTEAFF,15,TRBV5-1,TRBD1,TRBJ1-1,NA
TGTGCCAGCAGCTTGGATCCGGGGGGCAATCAGCCCCAGCATTTT,CASSLDPGGNQPQHF,15,TRBV5-4,NA,TRBJ1-5,NA
TGTGCCAGCAGCTTAAGACTGAGTAATTCACCCCTCCACTTT,CASSLRLSNSPLHF,14,TRBV11-3,NA,TRBJ1-6,NA
TGTGCCAGCACATTTTCAACTCTCGGGGCCTCCTACGAGCAGTACTTC,CASTFSTLGASYEQYF,16,TRBV27,NA,TRBJ2-7,NA
TGTGCCAGCAGCACCTTAGCGGGAACCGGGGAGCTGTTTTTT,CASSTLAGTGELFF,14,TRBV9,TRBD2,TRBJ2-2,NA
TGTGCCAGCGCCTGGGGAGGGGTGGGCACTGAAGCTTTCTTT,CASAWGGVGTEAFF,14,TRBV13,NA,TRBJ1-1,once
TGCAGCGCCATGAACACTGAAGCTTTCTTT,CSAMNTEAFF,10,TRBV29-1,NA,TRBJ1-1,NA
TGTGCCAGCAGCTTGTCACAGGGATCTTCTGGAAACACCATATATTTT,CASSLSQGSSGNTIYF,16,TRBV11-2,NA,TRBJ1-3,NA
TGCGCCAGCAGCTCCAGTTACGGGGGGACTAGCACAGATACGCAGTATTTT,CASSSSYGGTSTDTQYF,17,TRBV5-1,TRBD2,TRBJ2-3,NA
TGCGCCAGCAGCCAAGACCCGGGGGGAGTCTATGGCTACACCTTC,CASSQDPGGVYGYTF,15,TRBV4-1,NA,TRBJ1-2,NA
TGTGCCAGCAGCCGGGGACAGGGGGCCTATAATTCACCCCTCCACTTT,CASSRGQGAYNSPLHF,16,TRBV14,TRBD1,TRBJ1-6,NA
TGCGCCAGCAGTCGGACAAACCCAGATACGCAGTATTTT,CASSRTNPDTQYF,13,TRBV4-1,NA,TRBJ2-3,NA
TGTGCCAGCAGCTCAGGGGGGACGAGCACCGGGGAGCTGTTTTTT,CASSSGGTSTGELFF,15,TRBV6-1,NA,TRBJ2-2,NA
TGCGCCAGCAGCCAACCCAGACTAGTGGCCTACAATGAGCAGTTCTTC,CASSQPRLVAYNEQFF,16,TRBV4-1,NA,TRBJ2-1,NA
TGTGCCAGCAGCCTACGACAGGGTGGGGATGAAAAACTGTTTTTT,CASSLRQGGDEKLFF,15,TRBV7-9,TRBD1,TRBJ1-4,NA
TGTGCCAGCAGCTTGTGGGGGGAAGGAAATCAGCCCCAGCATTTT,CASSLWGEGNQPQHF,15,TRBV5-8,NA,TRBJ1-5,NA
TGCAGTAGAGGGACTGAAGCTTTCTTT,CSRGTEAFF,9,TRBV20-1,NA,TRBJ1-1,NA
TGTGCCAGCAGCGTAGGGCAGGGGACCAGGAACACTGAAGCTTTCTTT,CASSVGQGTRNTEAFF,16,TRBV9,NA,TRBJ1-1,NA
TGTGCCAGCAGCGTAGCTCCCAGTAACTATGGCTACACCTTC,CASSVAPSNYGYTF,14,TRBV9,NA,TRBJ1-2,few
TGTGCCAGTAGTAGGGGGCTGTTTGATCTGACCCAGTACTTC,CASSRGLFDLTQYF,14,TRBV27,TRBD1,TRBJ2-5,NA
TGTGCCAGCAGTTTGAGGACTCTAAAAGAGACCCAGTACTTC,CASSLRTLKETQYF,14,TRBV28,NA,TRBJ2-5,once
TGTGCCAGTAGTACAGCGGGAGGGCCACGAGATACGCAGTATTTT,CASSTAGGPRDTQYF,15,TRBV19,TRBD2,TRBJ2-3,NA
TGTGCCAGCAGTCCCCAGGCGTCGGGAAACACCATATATTTT,CASSPQASGNTIYF,14,TRBV6-1,NA,TRBJ1-3,NA
TGTGCCATCAGTGAAACAGGGGAGAATCAGTTCACCTTC,CAISETGENQFTF,13,TRBV10-3,TRBD1,TRBJ1-2,NA
TGTGCCAGCAGCTTTGGTGCAAGCACAGATACGCAGTATTTT,CASSFGASTDTQYF,14,TRBV11-3,NA,TRBJ2-3,NA
TGTGCCAGTAGTATAGAGGGCTCCATGCGGGACATGGAGCAGTTCTTC,CASSIEGSMRDMEQFF,16,TRBV19,NA,TRBJ2-1,NA
TGTGCCAGCAGCGCAAGCGGGAGGCTCTCCTACAATGAGCAGTTCTTC,CASSASGRLSYNEQFF,16,TRBV9,TRBD2,TRBJ2-1,NA
TGTGCCAGCAGTGGGACTAGCGGGAGTAGAGAGACCCAGTACTTC,CASSGTSGSRETQYF,15,TRBV6-1,TRBD2,TRBJ2-5,NA
TGTGCCAGCAGTGTTAGGGGAACTGAAGCTTTCTTT,CASSVRGTEAFF,12,TRBV2,NA,TRBJ1-1,few
TGTGCCAGCAGCTCCGGGACCCTAGGGACAGAGACCCAGTACTTC,CASSSGTLGTETQYF,15,TRBV9,NA,TRBJ2-5,NA
TGTGCCTGGAGGCGGAGCTCCTACAATGAGCAGTTCTTC,CAWRRSSYNEQFF,13,TRBV30,NA,TRBJ2-1,NA
TGTGCCAGTAGTATAAACGGGGCGTACGAGCAGTACTTC,CASSINGAYEQYF,13,TRBV19,NA,TRBJ2-7,NA